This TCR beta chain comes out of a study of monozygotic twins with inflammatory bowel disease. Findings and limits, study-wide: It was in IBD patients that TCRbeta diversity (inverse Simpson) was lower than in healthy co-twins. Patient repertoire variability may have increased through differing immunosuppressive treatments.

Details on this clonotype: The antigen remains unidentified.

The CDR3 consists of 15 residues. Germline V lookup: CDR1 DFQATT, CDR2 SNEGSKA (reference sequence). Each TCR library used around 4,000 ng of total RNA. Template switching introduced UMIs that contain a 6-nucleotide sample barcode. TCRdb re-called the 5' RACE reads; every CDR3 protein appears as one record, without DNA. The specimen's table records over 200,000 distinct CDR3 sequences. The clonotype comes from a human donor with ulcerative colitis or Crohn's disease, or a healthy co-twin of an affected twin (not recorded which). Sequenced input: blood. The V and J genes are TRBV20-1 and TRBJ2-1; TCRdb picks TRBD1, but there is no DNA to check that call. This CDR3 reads CSAREVGGPYNEQFF.